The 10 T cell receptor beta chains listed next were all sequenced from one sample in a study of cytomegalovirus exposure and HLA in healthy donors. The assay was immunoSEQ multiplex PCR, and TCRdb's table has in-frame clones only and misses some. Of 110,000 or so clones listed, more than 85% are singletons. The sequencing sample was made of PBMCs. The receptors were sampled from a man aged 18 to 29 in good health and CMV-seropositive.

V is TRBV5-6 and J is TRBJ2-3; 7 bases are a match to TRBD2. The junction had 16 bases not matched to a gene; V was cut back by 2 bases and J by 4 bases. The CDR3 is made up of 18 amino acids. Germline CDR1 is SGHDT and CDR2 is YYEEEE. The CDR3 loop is CASSFVPQRGDAADTQYF. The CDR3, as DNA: TGTGCCAGCAGCTTCGTCCCCCAGCGGGGAGACGCAGCAGATACGCAGTATTTT. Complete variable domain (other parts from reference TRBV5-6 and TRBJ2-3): DAGVTQSPTHLIKTRGQQVTLRCSPKSGHDTVSWYQQALGQGPQFIFQYYEEEERQRGNFPDRFSGHQFPNYSSELNVNALLLGDSALYLCASSFVPQRGDAADTQYFGPGTRLTVL.

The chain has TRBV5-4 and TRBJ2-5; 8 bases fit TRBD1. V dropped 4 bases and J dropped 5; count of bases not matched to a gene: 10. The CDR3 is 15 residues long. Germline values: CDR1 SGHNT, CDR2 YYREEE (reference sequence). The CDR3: CASSPTGRGPETQYF. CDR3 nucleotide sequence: TGTGCCAGCAGCCCCACGGGCAGGGGGCCGGAGACCCAGTACTTC.

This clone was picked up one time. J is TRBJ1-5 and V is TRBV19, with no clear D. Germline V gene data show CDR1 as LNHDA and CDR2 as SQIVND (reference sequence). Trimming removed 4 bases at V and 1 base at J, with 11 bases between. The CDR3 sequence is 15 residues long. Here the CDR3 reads CASSTAGRSNQPQHF. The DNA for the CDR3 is TGTGCCAGTAGTACCGCGGGCCGGAGCAATCAGCCCCAGCATTTT.

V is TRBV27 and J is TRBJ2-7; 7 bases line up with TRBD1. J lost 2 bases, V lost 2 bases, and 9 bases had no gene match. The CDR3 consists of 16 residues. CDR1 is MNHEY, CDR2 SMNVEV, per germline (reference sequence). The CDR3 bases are TGTGCCAGCAGTTTAGATGGGACAGCCCCGACCTACGAGCAGTACTTC. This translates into CASSLDGTAPTYEQYF.

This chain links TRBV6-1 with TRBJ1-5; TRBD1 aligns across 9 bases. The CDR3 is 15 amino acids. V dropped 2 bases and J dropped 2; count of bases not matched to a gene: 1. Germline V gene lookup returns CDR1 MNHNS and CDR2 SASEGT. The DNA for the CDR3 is TGTGCCAGCAGTGAAAGGACAGGGGGCAATCAGCCCCAGCATTTT. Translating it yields CASSERTGGNQPQHF.

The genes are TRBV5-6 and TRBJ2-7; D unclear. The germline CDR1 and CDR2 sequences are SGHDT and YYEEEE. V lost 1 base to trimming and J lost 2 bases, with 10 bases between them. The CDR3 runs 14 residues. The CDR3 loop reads CASSLPTDTYEQYF. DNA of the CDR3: TGTGCCAGCAGCTTGCCCACAGACACCTACGAGCAGTACTTC.

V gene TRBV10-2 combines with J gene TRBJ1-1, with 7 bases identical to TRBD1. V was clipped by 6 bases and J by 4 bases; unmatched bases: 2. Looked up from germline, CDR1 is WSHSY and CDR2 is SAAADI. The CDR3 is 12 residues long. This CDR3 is CASRHRGTEAFF. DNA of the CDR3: TGCGCCAGCAGACACAGGGGCACTGAAGCTTTCTTT.

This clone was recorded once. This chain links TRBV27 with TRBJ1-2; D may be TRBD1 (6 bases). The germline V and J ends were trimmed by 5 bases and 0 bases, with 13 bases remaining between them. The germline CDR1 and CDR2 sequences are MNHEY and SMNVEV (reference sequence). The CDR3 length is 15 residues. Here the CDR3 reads CASSRTGTPNYGYTF. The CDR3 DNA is TGTGCCAGCAGTCGCACCGGGACACCTAACTATGGCTACACCTTC.

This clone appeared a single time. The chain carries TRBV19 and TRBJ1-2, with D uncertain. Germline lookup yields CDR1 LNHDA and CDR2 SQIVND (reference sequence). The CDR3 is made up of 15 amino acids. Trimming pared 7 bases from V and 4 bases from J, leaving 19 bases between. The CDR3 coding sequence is TGTGCCAGTACATCACAAGGAGGAATCGGCTATGGCTACACCTTC. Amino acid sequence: CASTSQGGIGYGYTF.

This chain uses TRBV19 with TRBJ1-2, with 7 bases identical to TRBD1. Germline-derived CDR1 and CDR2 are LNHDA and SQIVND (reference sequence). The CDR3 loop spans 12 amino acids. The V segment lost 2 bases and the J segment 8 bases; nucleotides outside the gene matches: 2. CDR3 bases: TGTGCCAGTAGTATACAGGGGGGCGGCTACACCTTC. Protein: CASSIQGGGYTF.